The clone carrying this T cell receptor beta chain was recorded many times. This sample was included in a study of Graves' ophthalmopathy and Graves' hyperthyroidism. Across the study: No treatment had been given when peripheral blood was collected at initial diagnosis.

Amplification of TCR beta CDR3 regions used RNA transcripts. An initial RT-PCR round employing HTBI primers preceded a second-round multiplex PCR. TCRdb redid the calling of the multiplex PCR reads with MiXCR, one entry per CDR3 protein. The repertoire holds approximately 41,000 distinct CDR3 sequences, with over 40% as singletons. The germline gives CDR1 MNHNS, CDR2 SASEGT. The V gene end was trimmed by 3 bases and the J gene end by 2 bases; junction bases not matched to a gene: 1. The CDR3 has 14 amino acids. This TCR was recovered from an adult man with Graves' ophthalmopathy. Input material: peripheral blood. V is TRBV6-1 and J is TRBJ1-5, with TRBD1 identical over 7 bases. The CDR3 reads CASSDTGGNQPQHF. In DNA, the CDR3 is TGTGCCAGCAGTGACACAGGGGGCAATCAGCCCCAGCATTTT.